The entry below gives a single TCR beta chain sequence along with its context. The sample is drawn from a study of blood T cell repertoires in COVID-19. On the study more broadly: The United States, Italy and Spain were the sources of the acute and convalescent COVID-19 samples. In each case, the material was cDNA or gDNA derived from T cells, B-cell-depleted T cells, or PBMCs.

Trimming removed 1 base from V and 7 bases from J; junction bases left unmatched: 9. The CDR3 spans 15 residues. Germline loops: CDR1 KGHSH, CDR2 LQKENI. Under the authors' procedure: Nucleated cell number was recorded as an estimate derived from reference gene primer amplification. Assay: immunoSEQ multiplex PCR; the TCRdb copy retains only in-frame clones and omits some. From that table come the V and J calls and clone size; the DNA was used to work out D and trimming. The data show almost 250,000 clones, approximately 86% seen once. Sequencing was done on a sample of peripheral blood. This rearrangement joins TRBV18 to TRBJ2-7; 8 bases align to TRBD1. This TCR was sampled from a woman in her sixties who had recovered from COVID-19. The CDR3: CASSPQTGAGGEQYF. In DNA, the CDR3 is TGTGCCAGCTCACCACAGACAGGGGCCGGGGGTGAGCAGTACTTC.